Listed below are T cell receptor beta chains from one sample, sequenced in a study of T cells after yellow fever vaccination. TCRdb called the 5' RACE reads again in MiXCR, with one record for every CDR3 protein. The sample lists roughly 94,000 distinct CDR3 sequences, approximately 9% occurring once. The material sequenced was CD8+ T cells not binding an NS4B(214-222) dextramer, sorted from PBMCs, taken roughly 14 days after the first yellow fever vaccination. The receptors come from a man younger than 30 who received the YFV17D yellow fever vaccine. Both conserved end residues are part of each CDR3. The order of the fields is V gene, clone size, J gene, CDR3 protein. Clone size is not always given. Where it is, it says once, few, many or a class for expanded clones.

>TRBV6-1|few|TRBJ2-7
CASSTERGKNEQYF
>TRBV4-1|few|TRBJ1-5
CASSQDPDPKPQHF
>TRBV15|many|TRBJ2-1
CATSSKLTITEQFF
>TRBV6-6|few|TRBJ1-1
CASSYTTSTEAFF
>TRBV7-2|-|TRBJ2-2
CASRSLAGGVGELFF
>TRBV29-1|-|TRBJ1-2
CSATGGIYGYTF
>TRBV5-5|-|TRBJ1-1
CASISLIGTGNTEAFF
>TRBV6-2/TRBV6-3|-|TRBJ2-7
CASSVYTLSSYEQYF
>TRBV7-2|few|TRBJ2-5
CASSLGESRLQETQYF
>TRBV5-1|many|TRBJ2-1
CASSLLPGQGRNEQFF
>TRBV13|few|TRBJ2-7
CASSFFGSGEQYF
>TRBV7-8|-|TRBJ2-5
CASSLGDPSQYF
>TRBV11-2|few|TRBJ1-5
CASSLQPGRQPQHF
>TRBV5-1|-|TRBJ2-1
CASSLGPFAGGGEQFF